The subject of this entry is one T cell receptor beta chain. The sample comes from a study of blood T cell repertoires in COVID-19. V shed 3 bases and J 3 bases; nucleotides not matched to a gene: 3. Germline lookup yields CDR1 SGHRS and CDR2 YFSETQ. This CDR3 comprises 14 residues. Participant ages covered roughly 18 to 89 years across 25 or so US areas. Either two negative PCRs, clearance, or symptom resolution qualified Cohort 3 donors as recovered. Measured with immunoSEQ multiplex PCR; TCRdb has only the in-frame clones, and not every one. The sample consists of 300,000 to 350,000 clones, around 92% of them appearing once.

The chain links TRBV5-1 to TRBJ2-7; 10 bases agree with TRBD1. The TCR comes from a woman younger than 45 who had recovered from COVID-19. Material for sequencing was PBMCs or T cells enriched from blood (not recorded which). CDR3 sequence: CASSSRTGGYEQYF. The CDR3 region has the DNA TGCGCCAGCAGCTCCCGGACAGGGGGCTACGAGCAGTACTTC.